The 31 T cell receptor beta chains given below trace back to one sample, sequenced in a study of early T cells in non-severe SARS-CoV-2 infection. TCRdb analysed the 5' RACE reads with MiXCR anew, one entry per CDR3 protein. The table lists some 55,000 distinct CDR3 sequences, less than 15% of them singletons. The sample in question was whole blood, obtained at baseline. All receptors derive from an adult who was a healthcare worker with PCR-confirmed SARS-CoV-2 infection or an uninfected control (not recorded which).

This clonotype was counted a few times. V and J are TRBV14 and TRBJ2-3; D is uncertain. The CDR3 has 14 amino acids. Between the trimmed V and J ends, which lost 3 bases and 4 bases, there was a span of 11 bases. Germline lookup yields CDR1 SGHDN and CDR2 FVKESK. CDR3 sequence: CASSQGYPSDTQYF. In nucleotides, the CDR3 is TGTGCCAGCAGCCAGGGATACCCATCAGATACGCAGTATTTT.

The gene calls are TRBV7-9 and TRBJ2-3, with D unresolved. This CDR3 spans 14 amino acids. Germline CDR1 is SEHNR and CDR2 is FQNEAQ (reference sequence). V lost 1 base and J lost 2, with 7 bases in between. The DNA for the CDR3 is TGTGCCAGCAGCTTAGGAGGAAACACAGATACGCAGTATTTT. This translates into CASSLGGNTDTQYF.

This clonotype was detected many times. The genes are TRBV20-1 and TRBJ1-5; no reliable D call. Germline CDR1 and CDR2: DFQATT and SNEGSKA (reference sequence). The CDR3 sequence is 14 residues long. V was cut by 0 bases and J by 0 bases, with 6 bases left in between. The CDR3 reads CSARDSYSNQPQHF. CDR3 in DNA: TGCAGTGCTAGAGACAGTTATAGCAATCAGCCCCAGCATTTT.

The CDR3 bases are TGTGCCAGTACTACTAGCGGGAGGTTAGAGACCCAGTACTTC. It translates to CASTTSGRLETQYF. The rearrangement uses TRBV2 and TRBJ2-5; 12 nucleotides agree with TRBD2. The CDR3 runs to 14 residues. CDR1 is SNHLY and CDR2 is FYNNEI in the germline V gene. V gave up 9 bases and J gave up 4 bases; unmatched junction bases: 6.

This clonotype was found a few times. The V call is TRBV7-9, the J call TRBJ2-5; possibly TRBD1 for D (5 bases). The germline V gene has CDR1 SEHNR and CDR2 FQNEAQ (reference sequence). V gave up 7 bases and J gave up 2 bases, with 11 bases separating them. The CDR3 has 13 residues. The CDR3 region has the DNA TGTGCCAGCACCCGGACACCGCAAGAGACCCAGTACTTC. This sequence encodes CASTRTPQETQYF.

This clonotype was seen a handful of times. Germline and junction disagree at one end, which may indicate a read error. The rearrangement uses TRBV19 and TRBJ2-7; either TRBD1 or TRBD2 may fit D (5 bases each). This CDR3 region has 15 residues. Germline V gene sequence: CDR1 LNHDA, CDR2 SQIVND (reference sequence). CDR3 DNA sequence: TGTGCCAGTAGTATAAGTCCGGGTGGGACCTACGAACAGTACTTC. Translation gives CASSISPGGTYEQYF.

This clonotype was seen only a few times. The chain couples TRBV12-3 or TRBV12-4 to TRBJ2-3, with 9 nucleotides matching TRBD2. The CDR3 loop spans 16 amino acids. After removal of 3 bases from V and 5 bases from J, the junction contained 9 bases not matched to a gene. CDR3 coding DNA: TGTGCCAGCAGTTTTTGGGGGGCTAGCGGGAAAGATACGCAGTATTTT. As protein: CASSFWGASGKDTQYF.

This clonotype was counted only a few times. This rearrangement joins TRBV6-2 or TRBV6-3 to TRBJ1-4; unclear D gene. This CDR3 contains 17 residues. Germline CDR1 and CDR2: MNHEY and SVGEGT. Trimming took off 6 bases at V and 8 bases at J, with 25 bases between the two ends. The CDR3 DNA reads as TGTGCCAGCAGACCACAACCGGCCACGAAGCCCGTGGAAAAACTGTTTTTT. It codes for CASRPQPATKPVEKLFF.

This clonotype was picked up a small number of times. This rearrangement joins TRBV10-1 to TRBJ2-1, with D possibly TRBD2 on 6 matching bases. CDR3 size: 14 residues. V lost 4 bases to trimming and J lost 8 bases, with 15 bases between them. Germline V CDR1 and CDR2: WNHNN, SYGVQD (reference sequence). The chain's CDR3 is CASSGPGSGDEQFF. The CDR3, as DNA: TGCGCCAGCAGTGGTCCAGGTTCGGGGGATGAGCAGTTCTTC.

This clonotype was recorded a few times. CDR3 coding DNA: TGTGCCAGCAGTTCGGACAGGGTAAACTATGGCTACACCTTC. It translates to CASSSDRVNYGYTF. V usage is TRBV27 and J usage is TRBJ1-2; the match to TRBD1 covers 8 bases. Germline V CDR1 and CDR2: MNHEY, SMNVEV (reference sequence). Losses at the gene ends were 4 bases for V and 2 bases for J; bases not matched to a gene: 3. There are 14 residues in the CDR3.

CDR3 amino acids: CASSSRSNSNQPQHF. The CDR3 DNA reads as TGTGCCAGTAGTTCTCGGAGTAATAGCAATCAGCCCCAGCATTTT. This chain connects TRBV19 to TRBJ1-5; D unclear. CDR1 is LNHDA, CDR2 SQIVND, per germline (reference sequence). The CDR3 covers 15 residues. The V end lost 5 bases, the J end lost 0 bases, and 11 bases lay between the germline ends.

The chain combines TRBV5-1 with TRBJ2-1; TRBD2 aligns across 14 bases. The germline V gene encodes CDR1 SGHRS and CDR2 YFSETQ. V lost 4 bases to trimming and J lost 10 bases; unmatched junction nucleotides: 7. This CDR3 has 15 residues. In DNA, the CDR3 is TGCGCCAGCAGCAAGACTAGCGGGAGGGCCTTAGAGCAGTTCTTC. Amino acid sequence: CASSKTSGRALEQFF.

The rearrangement uses TRBV5-1 and TRBJ1-1; no clear D gene. V gave up 0 bases and J gave up 0 bases, with 9 bases separating them. CDR3 length: 15 amino acids. Germline values: CDR1 SGHRS, CDR2 YFSETQ. DNA for the CDR3: TGCGCCAGCAGCTTGGCCCCGGGGATGAACACTGAAGCTTTCTTT. Translation gives CASSLAPGMNTEAFF.

The V and J genes are TRBV20-1 and TRBJ1-2; a possible D gene is TRBD1 (5 bases). CDR3 length equals 12 residues. Germline CDR1 is DFQATT and CDR2 is SNEGSKA (reference sequence). V lost 6 bases to trimming and J lost 2 bases, with 10 bases between them. CDR3 coding DNA: TGCAGTGCGGTTCAGGGAAACTATGGCTACACCTTC. Translation: CSAVQGNYGYTF.

The V gene is TRBV11-2, the J gene TRBJ2-3, with D maybe TRBD2 (6 bases). The CDR3 is 14 residues long. From germline, CDR1 is SGHAT and CDR2 FQNNGV. The V end was cut by 5 bases, the J end by 2 bases, with 11 bases between. Here the CDR3 reads CASSVTRPTDTQYF. CDR3 nucleotides: TGTGCCAGCAGCGTGACTAGACCCACAGATACGCAGTATTTT. The full variable domain, completed using reference TRBV11-2 and TRBJ2-3, is EAGVAQSPRYKIIEKRQSVAFWCNPISGHATLYWYQQILGQGPKLLIQFQNNGVVDDSQLPKDRFSAERLKGVDSTLKIQPAKLEDSAVYLCASSVTRPTDTQYFGPGTRLTVL.

This clonotype was found a few times. CDR3 loop: CSARAAGVGTGELFF. The CDR3 DNA sequence: TGCAGTGCTAGAGCGGCGGGAGTCGGCACCGGGGAGCTGTTTTTT. The chain combines TRBV20-1 with TRBJ2-2; TRBD2 agrees at 7 bases. Germline CDR1 is DFQATT and CDR2 is SNEGSKA (reference sequence). V shed 1 base, J shed 4 bases, and the junction held 6 bases outside the gene matches. This CDR3 comprises 15 residues.

This clonotype was seen a handful of times. This chain links TRBV12-3 or TRBV12-4 with TRBJ2-1; unclear D gene. This CDR3 has 16 amino acids. Trimming shortened V by 1 base and J by 2 bases, and 12 bases separated the two germline ends. CDR3 loop: CASSLVEAYTYNEQFF. DNA of the CDR3: TGTGCCAGCAGTTTAGTAGAGGCGTACACCTACAATGAGCAGTTCTTC.

CDR3 bases: TGTGCCAGCAGCCAAGAGGCTCAACGCCAAGAGACCCAGTACTTC. It yields the protein CASSQEAQRQETQYF. The chain joins TRBV3-1 to TRBJ2-5; D is unclear. CDR3 length equals 15 residues. CDR1 is LGHDT, CDR2 YNNKEL, per germline (reference sequence). Trimming pared 0 bases from V and 1 base from J, leaving 9 bases between.

This clonotype turned up a few times. The chain links TRBV6-2 or TRBV6-3 to TRBJ2-3; 8 nucleotides match TRBD2. The CDR3 loop spans 17 amino acids. The trim removed 4 bases at V and 4 bases at J, leaving 13 bases unmatched. CDR1 is MNHEY and CDR2 is SVGEGT in the germline V gene. The CDR3 loop reads CASSSITGTRVSDTQYF. CDR3 coding DNA: TGTGCCAGCAGTTCAATAACCGGGACTAGAGTTTCAGATACGCAGTATTTT.

This clonotype occurred a few times. This chain connects TRBV6-2 or TRBV6-3 to TRBJ2-2; D possibly corresponds to TRBD2 (6 bases). The CDR3 loop spans 16 amino acids. Trimming took 5 bases from V and 5 from J, leaving 18 bases between them. The V gene's germline CDR1 is MNHEY and CDR2 SVGEGT. The CDR3 region has the DNA TGTGCCAGCAGTGAGGAGCGGGTAGAGCTTACCGGGGAGCTGTTTTTT. This gives the protein CASSEERVELTGELFF.

This clonotype was found a few times. The V and J genes are TRBV4-3 and TRBJ2-7; weak D call: TRBD1 (6 bases). The CDR3 has 14 residues. V was trimmed by 1 base and J by 5 bases, leaving 12 bases between them. Germline V lookup: CDR1 LGHNA, CDR2 YSLEER. This CDR3 reads CASSQVVRDNEQYF. The CDR3 DNA sequence: TGCGCCAGCAGCCAAGTGGTTAGGGACAACGAGCAGTACTTC.

This clonotype was recorded at least ten times. This chain links TRBV3-1 with TRBJ2-5; possibly TRBD2 for D (5 bases). The CDR3 loop spans 14 amino acids. The V gene lost 2 bases and the J gene lost 1 base, with 8 bases spanning the gap. Germline V gene lookup returns CDR1 LGHDT and CDR2 YNNKEL (reference sequence). In DNA form, the CDR3 reads TGTGCCAGCAGCCAAATCCGGGGCCAAGAGACCCAGTACTTC. This codes for CASSQIRGQETQYF.

Ten or more counts support this clonotype. The chain carries TRBV9 and TRBJ2-7; TRBD1 or TRBD2 may be the D gene (5 bases each). Germline V CDR1 and CDR2: SGDLS, YYNGEE. V lost 5 bases, J lost 2 bases, and 14 bases lay in between. The CDR3 has 14 residues. The CDR3 sequence is CASRDGDPPYEQYF. Written as DNA, the CDR3 is TGTGCCAGCAGAGACGGGGACCCTCCCTACGAGCAGTACTTC.

V gene TRBV6-1 combines with J gene TRBJ2-2; D might be TRBD2 (6 bases). This CDR3 region has 14 residues. Per the germline V gene, CDR1 is MNHNS and CDR2 is SASEGT. Trimming removed 8 bases from V and 0 bases from J, with 10 bases in between. CDR3 sequence: CASAIAANTGELFF. The CDR3 DNA follows: TGTGCCAGCGCAATAGCGGCGAACACCGGGGAGCTGTTTTTT.

This clonotype was recorded many times. The V and J genes are TRBV20-1 and TRBJ2-3; no clear D gene. The germline V gene has CDR1 DFQATT and CDR2 SNEGSKA (reference sequence). The V end was cut by 6 bases, the J end by 5 bases, with 6 bases between. There are 10 residues in the CDR3. CDR3: CSAPRDTQYF. CDR3 DNA: TGCAGTGCCCCCCGAGATACGCAGTATTTT.

This chain connects TRBV27 to TRBJ1-6, with 9 nucleotides matching TRBD1. This CDR3 region has 14 residues. J gave up 7 bases and V 10 bases, and 8 bases lay outside the gene matches. From germline, CDR1 is MNHEY and CDR2 SMNVEV (reference sequence). CDR3 amino acids: CATRTGVENSPLHF. The CDR3 DNA reads as TGTGCCACAAGGACAGGGGTTGAGAATTCACCCCTCCACTTT.

The V call is TRBV11-2, the J call TRBJ1-2; 7 bases match TRBD1. The CDR3 spans 15 residues. V lost 1 base to trimming and J lost 4 bases; unmatched junction nucleotides: 6. Germline CDR1 SGHAT, CDR2 FQNNGV. The CDR3 region has the DNA TGTGCCAGCAGCTTAGGACAGGGTGAGATCTATGGCTACACCTTC. Translated: CASSLGQGEIYGYTF.

The J gene is TRBJ2-7, the V gene TRBV19; 9 bases line up with TRBD2. Trimming at V came to 5 bases and at J to 0 bases, leaving 8 bases not matched to a gene. There are 16 residues in the CDR3. In germline, CDR1 is LNHDA, CDR2 SQIVND (reference sequence). The CDR3 spells CASSGYSGSLSYEQYF. The CDR3 coding sequence is TGTGCCAGTAGTGGATATAGCGGGAGTCTCTCCTACGAGCAGTACTTC.

This clonotype appeared a few times. V gene TRBV12-3 or TRBV12-4 combines with J gene TRBJ2-2; D is unclear. The length of the CDR3 is 12 residues. With 4 bases removed from V and 4 bases from J, the gap between germline ends came to 4 bases. In DNA form, the CDR3 reads TGTGCCAGCAGTTGGGTCACCGGGGAGCTGTTTTTT. The encoded protein is CASSWVTGELFF.

The chain combines TRBV20-1 with TRBJ1-5; D is ambiguous. Trimming took 3 bases from V and 0 from J, leaving 18 bases between them. Germline CDR1 reads DFQATT; CDR2 reads SNEGSKA (reference sequence). This CDR3 has 17 residues. The CDR3 sequence is CSARAPDLGYSNQPQHF. CDR3 bases: TGCAGTGCTAGGGCACCCGACCTGGGGTATAGCAATCAGCCCCAGCATTTT.

The chain combines TRBV6-1 with TRBJ1-4; no definite D call. CDR1 MNHNS and CDR2 SASEGT come from the germline V gene. CDR3 length: 13 amino acids. V was clipped by 3 bases and J by 8 bases, with 10 bases between them. The CDR3 region has the DNA TGTGCCAGCAGTGACGTGGCTCTAGAAAAACTGTTTTTT. Its translation is CASSDVALEKLFF.